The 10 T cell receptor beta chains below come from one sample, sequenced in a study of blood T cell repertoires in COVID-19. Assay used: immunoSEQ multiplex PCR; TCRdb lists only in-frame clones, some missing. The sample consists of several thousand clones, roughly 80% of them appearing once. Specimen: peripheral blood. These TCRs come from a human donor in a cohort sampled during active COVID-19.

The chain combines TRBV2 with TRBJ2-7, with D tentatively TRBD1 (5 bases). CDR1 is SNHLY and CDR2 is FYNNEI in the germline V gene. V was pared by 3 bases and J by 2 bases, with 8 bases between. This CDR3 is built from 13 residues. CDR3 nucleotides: TGTGCCAGCAGTGAGGACATAACCTACGAGCAGTACTTC. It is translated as CASSEDITYEQYF.

The CDR3 DNA sequence: TGTGCCAGCAGCCCCCGGACTAGCGGGAGGGAGACCCAGTACTTC. Amino acid sequence: CASSPRTSGRETQYF. The rearrangement links TRBV7-6 to TRBJ2-5; 14 bases map to TRBD2. The CDR3 is made up of 15 amino acids. Germline assignment: CDR1 SGHVS and CDR2 FNYEAQ. The ends lost 5 bases at V and 5 bases at J; junction bases unmatched: 4.

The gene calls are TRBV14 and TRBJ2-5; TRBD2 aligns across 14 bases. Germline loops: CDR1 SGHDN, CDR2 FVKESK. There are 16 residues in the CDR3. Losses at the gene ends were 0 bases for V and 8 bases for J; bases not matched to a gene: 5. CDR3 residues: CASSQDAGLAGATQYF. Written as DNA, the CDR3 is TGTGCCAGCAGCCAAGACGCGGGACTAGCGGGGGCCACCCAGTACTTC.

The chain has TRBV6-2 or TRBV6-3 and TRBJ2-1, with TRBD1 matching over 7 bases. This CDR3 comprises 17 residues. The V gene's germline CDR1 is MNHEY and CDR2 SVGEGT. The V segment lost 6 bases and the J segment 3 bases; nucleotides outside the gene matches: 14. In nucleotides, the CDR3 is TGTGCCAGCAGCCTTGCCCCCAGACAGGGAAACTACAATGAGCAGTTCTTC. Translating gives CASSLAPRQGNYNEQFF.

The CDR3 is CASSLGPGRSGSYEQYF. For the CDR3, the DNA is TGTGCCAGCAGCTTAGGGCCAGGGAGGTCTGGGTCCTACGAGCAGTACTTC. This chain uses TRBV11-2 with TRBJ2-7; weak D call: TRBD2 (6 bases). Looked up from germline, CDR1 is SGHAT and CDR2 is FQNNGV. V lost 1 base, J lost 1 base, and 17 bases lay in between. This CDR3 has 17 residues.

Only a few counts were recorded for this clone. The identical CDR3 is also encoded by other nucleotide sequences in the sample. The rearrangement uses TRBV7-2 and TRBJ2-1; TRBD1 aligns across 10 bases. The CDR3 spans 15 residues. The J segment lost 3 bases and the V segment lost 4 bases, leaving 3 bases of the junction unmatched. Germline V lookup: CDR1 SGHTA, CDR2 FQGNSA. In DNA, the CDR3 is TGTGCCAGCAGCTGGGGACAGGGGAGCTACAATGAGCAGTTCTTC. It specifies CASSWGQGSYNEQFF.

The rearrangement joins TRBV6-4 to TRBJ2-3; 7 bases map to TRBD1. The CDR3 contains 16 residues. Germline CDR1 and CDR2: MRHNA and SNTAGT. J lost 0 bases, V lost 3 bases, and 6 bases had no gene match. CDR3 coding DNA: TGTGCCAGCAGTGAGTCGGCAGGGGGTAGCACAGATACGCAGTATTTT. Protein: CASSESAGGSTDTQYF.

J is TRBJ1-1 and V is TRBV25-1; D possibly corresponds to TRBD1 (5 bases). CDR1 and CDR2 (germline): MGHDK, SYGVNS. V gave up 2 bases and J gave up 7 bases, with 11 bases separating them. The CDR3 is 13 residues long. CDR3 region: CASSEVGQGEAFF. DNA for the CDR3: TGTGCCAGCAGTGAAGTAGGCCAGGGTGAAGCTTTCTTT.

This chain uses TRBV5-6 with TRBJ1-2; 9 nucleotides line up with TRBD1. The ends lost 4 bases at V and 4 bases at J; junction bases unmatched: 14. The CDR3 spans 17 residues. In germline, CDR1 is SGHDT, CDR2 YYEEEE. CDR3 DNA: TGTGCCAGCAGCAGTTCCGGGACAGGGCTCCGGGGCTATGGCTACACCTTC. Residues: CASSSSGTGLRGYGYTF.

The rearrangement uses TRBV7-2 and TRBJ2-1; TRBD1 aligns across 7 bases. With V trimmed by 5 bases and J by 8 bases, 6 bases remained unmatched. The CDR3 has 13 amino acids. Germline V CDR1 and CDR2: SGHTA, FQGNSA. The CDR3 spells CASSPQGLDEQFF. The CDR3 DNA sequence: TGTGCCAGCAGCCCACAGGGGCTCGATGAGCAGTTCTTC. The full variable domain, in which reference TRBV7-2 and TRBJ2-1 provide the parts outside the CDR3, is GAGVSQSPSNKVTEKGKDVELRCDPISGHTALYWYRQSLGQGLEFLIYFQGNSAPDKSGLPSDRFSAERTGGSVSTLTIQRTQQEDSAVYLCASSPQGLDEQFFGPGTRLTVL.